This T cell receptor (beta chain) was obtained from a study of blood T cell repertoires in COVID-19. The V and J ends lost 4 bases and 5 bases respectively, with 20 bases between them. The CDR3 contains 16 residues. The germline gives CDR1 LNHDA, CDR2 SQIVND (reference sequence). TCRdb's table, derived via immunoSEQ multiplex PCR, lists solely in-frame clones and lacks some. Of 250,000 to 350,000 clones listed, more than 85% are singletons. Sequencing was carried out using peripheral blood. The clonotype comes from a woman in her 30s with COVID-19, enrolled during active disease. This sequence joins TRBV19 and TRBJ1-2, with D hard to call. The CDR3 reads CASSSPRPTPRYGYTF. CDR3 DNA sequence: TGTGCCAGTAGTAGTCCCAGACCTACGCCGCGGTATGGCTACACCTTC.